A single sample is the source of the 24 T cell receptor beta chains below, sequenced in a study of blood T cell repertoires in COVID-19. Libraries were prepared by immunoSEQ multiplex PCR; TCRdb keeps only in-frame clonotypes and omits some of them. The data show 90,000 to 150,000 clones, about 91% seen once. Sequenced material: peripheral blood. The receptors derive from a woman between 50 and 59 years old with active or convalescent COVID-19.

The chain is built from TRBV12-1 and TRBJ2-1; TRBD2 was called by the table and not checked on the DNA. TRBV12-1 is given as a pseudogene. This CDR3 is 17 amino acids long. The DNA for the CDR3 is TGTGCCAGCAGCTTCAAGACTAGCGGGAGGAAGGTTTGGGAGCAGTTCTTC. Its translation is CASSFKTSGRKVWEQFF.

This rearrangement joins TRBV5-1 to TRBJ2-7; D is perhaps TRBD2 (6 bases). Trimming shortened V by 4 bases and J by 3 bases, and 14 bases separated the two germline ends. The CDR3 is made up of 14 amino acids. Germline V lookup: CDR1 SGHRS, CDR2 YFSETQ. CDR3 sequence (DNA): TGCGCCAGCAGCACCGGGAGTGGAAGCTACGAGCAGTACTTC. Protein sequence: CASSTGSGSYEQYF.

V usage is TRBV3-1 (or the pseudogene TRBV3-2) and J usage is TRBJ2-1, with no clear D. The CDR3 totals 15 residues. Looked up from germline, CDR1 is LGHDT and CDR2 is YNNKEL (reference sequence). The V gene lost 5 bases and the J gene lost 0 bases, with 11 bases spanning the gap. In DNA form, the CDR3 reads TGTGCCAGCAGCTTGCCTCTAGGCTCCTACAATGAGCAGTTCTTC. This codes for CASSLPLGSYNEQFF.

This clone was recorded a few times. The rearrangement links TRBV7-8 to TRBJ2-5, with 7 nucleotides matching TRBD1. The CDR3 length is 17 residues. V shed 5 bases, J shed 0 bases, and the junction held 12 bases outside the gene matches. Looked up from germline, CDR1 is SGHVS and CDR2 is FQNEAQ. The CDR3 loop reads CASSRSFGTAYQETQYF. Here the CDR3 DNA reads TGTGCCAGCAGCCGATCATTCGGGACAGCGTACCAAGAGACCCAGTACTTC.

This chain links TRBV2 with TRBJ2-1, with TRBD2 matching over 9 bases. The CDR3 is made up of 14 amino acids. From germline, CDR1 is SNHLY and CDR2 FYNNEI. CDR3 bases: TGTGCGCAGATCGGGTTAGCGGGAGACGGGGAGCAGTTCTTC. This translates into CAQIGLAGDGEQFF.

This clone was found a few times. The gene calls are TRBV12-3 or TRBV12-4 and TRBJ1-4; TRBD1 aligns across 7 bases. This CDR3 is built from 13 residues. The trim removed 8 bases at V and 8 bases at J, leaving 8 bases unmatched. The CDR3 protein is CASLRRGREKLFF. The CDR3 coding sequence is TGTGCCAGCCTTAGGAGGGGGCGGGAAAAACTGTTTTTT.

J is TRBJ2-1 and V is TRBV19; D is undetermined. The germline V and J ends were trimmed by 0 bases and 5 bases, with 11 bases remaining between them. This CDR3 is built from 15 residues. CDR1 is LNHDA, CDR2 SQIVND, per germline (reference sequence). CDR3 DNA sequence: TGTGCCAGTAGTATAGATCGGAGTATTAACAATGAGCAGTTCTTC. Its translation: CASSIDRSINNEQFF.

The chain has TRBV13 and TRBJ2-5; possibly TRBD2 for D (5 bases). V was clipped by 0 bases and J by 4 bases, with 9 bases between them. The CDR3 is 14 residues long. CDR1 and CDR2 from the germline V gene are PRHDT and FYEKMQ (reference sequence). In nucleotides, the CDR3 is TGTGCCAGCAGCTTAGGCCTAGCCACAGAGACCCAGTACTTC. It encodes CASSLGLATETQYF. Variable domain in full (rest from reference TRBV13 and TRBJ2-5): AAGVIQSPRHLIKEKRETATLKCYPIPRHDTVYWYQQGPGQDPQFLISFYEKMQSDKGSIPDRFSAQQFSDYHSELNMSSLELGDSALYFCASSLGLATETQYFGPGTRLLVL.

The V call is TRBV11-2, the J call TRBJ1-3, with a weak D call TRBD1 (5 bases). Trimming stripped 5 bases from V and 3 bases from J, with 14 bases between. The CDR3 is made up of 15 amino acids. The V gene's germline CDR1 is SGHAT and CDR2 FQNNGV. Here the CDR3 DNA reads TGTGCCAGCAGCGAACCGGGGGACGGTGGAAACACCATATATTTT. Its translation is CASSEPGDGGNTIYF.

The CDR3 loop reads CASSQGSSYNEQFF. For the CDR3, the DNA is TGTGCCAGCAGCCAAGGGAGCTCCTACAATGAGCAGTTCTTC. The chain links TRBV14 to TRBJ2-1; D remains unclear. The CDR3 spans 14 residues. CDR1 SGHDN and CDR2 FVKESK come from the germline V gene. Trimming cost V 1 base and J 0 bases, with 4 bases left between them. The entire variable domain, with the rest obtained from reference TRBV14 and TRBJ2-1, is as follows: EAGVTQFPSHSVIEKGQTVTLRCDPISGHDNLYWYRRVMGKEIKFLLHFVKESKQDESGMPNNRFLAERTGGTYSTLKVQPAELEDSGVYFCASSQGSSYNEQFFGPGTRLTVL.

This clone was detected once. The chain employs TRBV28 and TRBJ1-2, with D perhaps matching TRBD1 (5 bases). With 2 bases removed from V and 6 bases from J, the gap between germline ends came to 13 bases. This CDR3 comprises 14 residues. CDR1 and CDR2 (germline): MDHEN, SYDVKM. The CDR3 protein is CASSLLAGPDGYTF. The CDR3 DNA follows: TGTGCCAGCAGTTTACTGGCGGGACCTGATGGCTACACCTTC.

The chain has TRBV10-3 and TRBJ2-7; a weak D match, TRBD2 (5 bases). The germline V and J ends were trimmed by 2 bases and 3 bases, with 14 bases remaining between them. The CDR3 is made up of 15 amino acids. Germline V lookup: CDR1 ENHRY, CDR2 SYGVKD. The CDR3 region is CAISETAGGIYEQYF. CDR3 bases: TGTGCCATCAGTGAGACGGCGGGCGGAATCTACGAGCAGTACTTC.

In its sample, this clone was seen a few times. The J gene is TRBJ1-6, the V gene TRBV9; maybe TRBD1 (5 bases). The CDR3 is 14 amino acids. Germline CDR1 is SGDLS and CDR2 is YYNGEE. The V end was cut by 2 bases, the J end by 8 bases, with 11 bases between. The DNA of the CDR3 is TGTGCCAGCAGCGTCCTTGACAGAGATTCACCCCTCCACTTT. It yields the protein CASSVLDRDSPLHF.

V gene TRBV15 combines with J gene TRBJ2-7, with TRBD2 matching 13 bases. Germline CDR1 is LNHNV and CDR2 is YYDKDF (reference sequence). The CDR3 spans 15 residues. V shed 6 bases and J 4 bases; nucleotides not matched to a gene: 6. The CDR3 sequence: CATRRAGLAGYEQYF. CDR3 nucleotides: TGTGCCACCAGACGAGCGGGACTAGCGGGGTACGAGCAGTACTTC.

CDR3 sequence: CATQRGLASADEQFF. The CDR3 DNA reads as TGTGCCACCCAGAGGGGGCTGGCCTCTGCGGATGAGCAGTTCTTC. The chain employs TRBV6-5 and TRBJ2-1, with 7 bases matching TRBD1. Germline CDR1 is MNHEY and CDR2 is SVGAGI. The CDR3 has 15 amino acids. V dropped 10 bases and J dropped 8; count of bases not matched to a gene: 17.

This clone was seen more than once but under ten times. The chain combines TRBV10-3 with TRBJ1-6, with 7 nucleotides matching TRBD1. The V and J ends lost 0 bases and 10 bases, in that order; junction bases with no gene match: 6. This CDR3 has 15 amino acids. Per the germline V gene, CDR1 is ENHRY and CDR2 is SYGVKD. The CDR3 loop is CAISESQGGGSPLHF. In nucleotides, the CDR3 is TGTGCCATCAGTGAGTCACAAGGGGGCGGATCACCCCTCCACTTT.

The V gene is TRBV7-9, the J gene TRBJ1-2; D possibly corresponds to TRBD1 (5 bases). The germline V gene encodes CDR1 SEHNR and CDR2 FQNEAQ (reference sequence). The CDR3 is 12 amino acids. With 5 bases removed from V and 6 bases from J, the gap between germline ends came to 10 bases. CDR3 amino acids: CASSAQENGYTF. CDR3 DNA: TGTGCCAGCAGCGCACAGGAAAATGGCTACACCTTC. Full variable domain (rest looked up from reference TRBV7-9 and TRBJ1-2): DTGVSQNPRHKITKRGQNVTFRCDPISEHNRLYWYRQTLGQGPEFLTYFQNEAQLEKSRLLSDRFSAERPKGSFSTLEIQRTEQGDSAMYLCASSAQENGYTFGSGTRLTVV.

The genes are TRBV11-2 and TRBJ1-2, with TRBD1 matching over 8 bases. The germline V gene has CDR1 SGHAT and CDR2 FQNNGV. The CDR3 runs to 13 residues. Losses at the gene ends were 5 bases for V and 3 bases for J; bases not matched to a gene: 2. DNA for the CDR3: TGTGCCAGCAGCCCGACAGGGGACTATGGCTACACCTTC. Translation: CASSPTGDYGYTF.

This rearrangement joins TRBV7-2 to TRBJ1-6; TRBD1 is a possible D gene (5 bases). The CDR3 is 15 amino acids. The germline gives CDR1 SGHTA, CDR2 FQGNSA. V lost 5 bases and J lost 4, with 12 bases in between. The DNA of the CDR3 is TGTGCCAGCAGCGCAAACAGGCCTTATAATTCACCCCTCCACTTT. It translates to CASSANRPYNSPLHF.

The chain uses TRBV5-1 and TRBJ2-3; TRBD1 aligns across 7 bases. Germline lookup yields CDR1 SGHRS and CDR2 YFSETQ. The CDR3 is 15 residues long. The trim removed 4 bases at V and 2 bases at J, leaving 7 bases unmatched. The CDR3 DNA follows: TGCGCCAGCAGCCAAACAGGGGTTAACACAGATACGCAGTATTTT. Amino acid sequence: CASSQTGVNTDTQYF.

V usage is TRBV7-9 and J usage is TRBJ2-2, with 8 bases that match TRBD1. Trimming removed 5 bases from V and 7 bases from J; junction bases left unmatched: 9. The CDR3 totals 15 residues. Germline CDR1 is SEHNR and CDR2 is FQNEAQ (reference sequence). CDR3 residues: CASSGPTGGGGELFF. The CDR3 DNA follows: TGTGCCAGCAGCGGACCTACAGGGGGTGGCGGGGAGCTGTTTTTT.

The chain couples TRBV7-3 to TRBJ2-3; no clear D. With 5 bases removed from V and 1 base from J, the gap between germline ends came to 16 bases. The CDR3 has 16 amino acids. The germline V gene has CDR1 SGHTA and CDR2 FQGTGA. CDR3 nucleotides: TGTGCCAGCAGCCTCTACCCGAAGAGCGGCACAGATACGCAGTATTTT. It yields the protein CASSLYPKSGTDTQYF. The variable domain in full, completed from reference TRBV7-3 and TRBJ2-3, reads GAGVSQTPSNKVTEKGKYVELRCDPISGHTALYWYRQSLGQGPEFLIYFQGTGAADDSGLPNDRFFAVRPEGSVSTLKIQRTERGDSAVYLCASSLYPKSGTDTQYFGPGTRLTVL.

The CDR3, as DNA: TGTGCCAGCACCAGGCTAGCCTCGGGCACCGGGGAGCTGTTTTTT. Amino acid sequence: CASTRLASGTGELFF. The V call is TRBV5-6, the J call TRBJ2-2; weak D call: TRBD2 (5 bases). Germline V lookup: CDR1 SGHDT, CDR2 YYEEEE. V was shortened by 6 bases and J by 4 bases, with 16 bases between the two germline ends. This CDR3 contains 15 residues.

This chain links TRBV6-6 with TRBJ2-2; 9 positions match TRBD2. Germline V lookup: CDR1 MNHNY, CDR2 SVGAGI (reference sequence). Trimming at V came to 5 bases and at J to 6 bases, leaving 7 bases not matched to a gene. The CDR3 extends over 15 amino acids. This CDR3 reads CASSRLAVRSGELFF. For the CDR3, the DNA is TGTGCCAGCAGTAGACTAGCGGTTAGGTCCGGGGAGCTGTTTTTT.